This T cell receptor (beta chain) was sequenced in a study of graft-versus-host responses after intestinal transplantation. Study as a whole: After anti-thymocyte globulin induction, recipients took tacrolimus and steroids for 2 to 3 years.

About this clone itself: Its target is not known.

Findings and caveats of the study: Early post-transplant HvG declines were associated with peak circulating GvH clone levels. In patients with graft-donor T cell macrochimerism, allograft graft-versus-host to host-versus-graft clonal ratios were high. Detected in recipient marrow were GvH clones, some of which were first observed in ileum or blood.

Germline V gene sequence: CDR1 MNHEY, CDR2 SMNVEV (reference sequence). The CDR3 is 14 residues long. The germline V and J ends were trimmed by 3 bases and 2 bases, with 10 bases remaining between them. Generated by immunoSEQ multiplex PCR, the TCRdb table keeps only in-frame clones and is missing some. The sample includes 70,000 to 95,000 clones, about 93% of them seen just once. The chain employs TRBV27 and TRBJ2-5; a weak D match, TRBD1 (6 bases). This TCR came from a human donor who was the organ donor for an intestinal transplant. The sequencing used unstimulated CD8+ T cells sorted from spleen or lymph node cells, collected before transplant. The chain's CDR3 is CASSFGGQQETQYF. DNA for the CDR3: TGTGCCAGCAGTTTTGGGGGACAACAAGAGACCCAGTACTTC.